This TCR beta chain appears in the sequencing data of a study of tumor-infiltrating lymphocytes in primary liver carcinoma. TCR beta cDNA came from roughly 550 ng total RNA, primed with a constant-region primer. Libraries for TCR beta were built through three nested multiplex PCR rounds, which together made up a slightly modified ARM-PCR procedure. In the first two PCR rounds, TRBV1-TRBV30 forward primers were paired with a C-beta reverse primer, and each round lasted about 9 cycles. One entry per CDR3 protein results from TCRdb running MiXCR on the multiplex PCR reads. The sample shows almost 200,000 distinct CDR3 sequences, less than 65% of them seen only once. With respect to this clonotype: A much bigger clone sits one base away, suggesting this may be a read error. Here the CDR3 omits its conserved ending phenylalanine or tryptophan, so a read error is the likely source.

V lost 1 base and J 6 bases, leaving 7 bases between the germline ends. The germline gives CDR1 SGHNT, CDR2 YYREEE (reference sequence). The CDR3 spans 12 residues. Researchers drew blood RNA from unsorted whole blood and extracted germline DNA as well. This TCR was recovered from a woman aged 55-70 years with primary liver carcinoma and hepatitis B virus infection. The sequencing input was peripheral blood. This rearrangement joins TRBV5-4 to TRBJ1-2; tentatively, D is TRBD1 (6 bases). Here the CDR3 DNA reads TGTGCCAGCAGCTTGAGGGGGAATGGCTACACCCTC. Translation: CASSLRGNGYTL.